These 31 T cell receptor beta chains were sequenced from one sample in a study of cytomegalovirus exposure and HLA in healthy donors. This table comes from immunoSEQ multiplex PCR, and its TCRdb copy is limited to in-frame clones, with some not included. The sample yields over 60,000 clones, approximately 96% seen once. Input material: PBMCs. These receptors originate from a man aged 18 to 29 in good health and CMV-seronegative.

This clone is a singleton in its sample. The DNA of the CDR3 is TGTGCCAGCAGCTTGAAGGGCGACCCGGGGGGTAGCTCCTACAATGAGCAGTTCTTC. The encoded protein is CASSLKGDPGGSSYNEQFF. This rearrangement joins TRBV7-2 to TRBJ2-1; TRBD2 agrees at 7 bases. With 3 bases clipped from V and 0 bases from J, the junction kept 14 bases outside the gene matches. Looked up from germline, CDR1 is SGHTA and CDR2 is FQGNSA. The length of the CDR3 is 19 residues.

The genes are TRBV5-6 and TRBJ2-7, with 7 bases fitting TRBD1. The CDR3 runs 14 residues. Germline values: CDR1 SGHDT, CDR2 YYEEEE. Trimming cost V 4 bases and J 3 bases; bases outside gene matches: 7. The chain's CDR3 is CASSKGQSFYEQYF. In DNA form, the CDR3 reads TGTGCCAGCAGCAAGGGACAGTCTTTCTACGAGCAGTACTTC.

This rearrangement joins TRBV13 to TRBJ1-2; 11 bases fit TRBD1. V was clipped by 5 bases and J by 4 bases; unmatched bases: 9. This CDR3 has 16 residues. Germline loops: CDR1 PRHDT, CDR2 FYEKMQ (reference sequence). The CDR3, as DNA: TGTGCCAGCAGCCCCGGCGGGACAGGGGGGGTCTATGGCTACACCTTC. It codes for CASSPGGTGGVYGYTF.

The chain has TRBV6-4 and TRBJ2-3; D gene uncertain. This CDR3 contains 15 residues. The V gene lost 5 bases and the J gene lost 4 bases, with 16 bases spanning the gap. Germline V CDR1 and CDR2: MRHNA, SNTAGT. The CDR3 reads CASSPTHRVPDTQYF. CDR3 bases: TGTGCCAGCAGTCCGACTCACCGGGTCCCAGATACGCAGTATTTT.

The rearrangement joins TRBV27 to TRBJ2-7; tentative D call: TRBD1 (5 bases). V was trimmed by 4 bases and J by 1 base, leaving 8 bases between them. Germline values: CDR1 MNHEY, CDR2 SMNVEV (reference sequence). The CDR3 is made up of 13 amino acids. CDR3: CASSSTASYEQYF. CDR3 DNA: TGTGCCAGCAGTTCGACAGCGTCCTACGAGCAGTACTTC.

V and J are TRBV7-9 and TRBJ2-2, with unresolved D. CDR1 is SEHNR and CDR2 is FQNEAQ in the germline V gene (reference sequence). This CDR3 is 12 amino acids long. Trimming shortened V by 4 bases and J by 6 bases, and 6 bases separated the two germline ends. The CDR3 sequence: CASSYNPGELFF. The CDR3 bases are TGTGCCAGCAGCTACAACCCCGGGGAGCTGTTTTTT.

The CDR3 reads CASSSGTATNYGYTF. CDR3 DNA sequence: TGTGCCAGCAGTTCCGGGACAGCTACTAACTATGGCTACACCTTC. The chain has TRBV6-5 and TRBJ1-2, with 7 positions matching TRBD1. CDR3 length equals 15 residues. Germline lookup yields CDR1 MNHEY and CDR2 SVGAGI. The J segment lost 0 bases and the V segment lost 4 bases, leaving 5 bases of the junction unmatched.

The rearrangement links TRBV7-3 to TRBJ2-7; 8 bases align to TRBD2. From germline, CDR1 is SGHTA and CDR2 FQGTGA. The CDR3 is 13 amino acids. The J segment lost 5 bases and the V segment lost 4 bases, leaving 4 bases of the junction unmatched. CDR3 residues: CASSSGGGHEQYF. The CDR3 DNA is TGTGCCAGCAGCTCCGGGGGGGGCCACGAGCAGTACTTC.

This clone was seen just once. V and J are TRBV27 and TRBJ2-7; D is possibly TRBD2 (6 bases). The CDR3 is 15 amino acids. V dropped 3 bases and J dropped 4 bases, with 16 bases sitting between them. From germline, CDR1 is MNHEY and CDR2 SMNVEV (reference sequence). CDR3 sequence: CASSFWPGDEYEQYF. The CDR3 DNA reads as TGTGCCAGCAGTTTTTGGCCGGGGGATGAGTACGAGCAGTACTTC.

V gene TRBV6-1 combines with J gene TRBJ2-5; TRBD1 might be the D (6 bases). The germline gives CDR1 MNHNS, CDR2 SASEGT. The V end lost 6 bases, the J end lost 2 bases, and 16 bases lay between the germline ends. The length of the CDR3 is 15 residues. The CDR3 DNA follows: TGTGCCAGCAGGAAGGGGTTGGGACAACAAGAGACCCAGTACTTC. Translation gives CASRKGLGQQETQYF.

The chain couples TRBV4-2 to TRBJ2-2; no clear D gene. This CDR3 spans 16 amino acids. V lost 0 bases to trimming and J lost 3 bases, with 11 bases between them. CDR1 is LGHNA, CDR2 YNFKEQ, per germline. CDR3 protein: CASSQDLSRYTGELFF. CDR3 nucleotide sequence: TGTGCCAGCAGCCAAGATCTGTCGAGGTACACCGGGGAGCTGTTTTTT.

This clone occurred once. For the CDR3, the DNA is TGTGCCAGTAGTCCCCCGACAGGGGGTGGCACTGAAGCTTTCTTT. Translating gives CASSPPTGGGTEAFF. The rearrangement joins TRBV19 to TRBJ1-1; TRBD1 matches 9 bases. Germline values: CDR1 LNHDA, CDR2 SQIVND (reference sequence). The J segment lost 4 bases and the V segment lost 5 bases, leaving 8 bases of the junction unmatched. This CDR3 has 15 amino acids. Together with reference TRBV19 and TRBJ1-1, the CDR3 gives the full variable domain: DGGITQSPKYLFRKEGQNVTLSCEQNLNHDAMYWYRQDPGQGLRLIYYSQIVNDFQKGDIAEGYSVSREKKESFPLTVTSAQKNPTAFYLCASSPPTGGGTEAFFGQGTRLTVV.

The chain recombines TRBV27 with TRBJ2-5, with D tentatively TRBD1 (6 bases). The V end was cut by 10 bases, the J end by 1 base, with 10 bases between. The V gene's germline CDR1 is MNHEY and CDR2 SMNVEV (reference sequence). This CDR3 has 12 residues. The CDR3 region is CATRDIQETQYF. The CDR3 DNA reads TGTGCCACCCGGGACATCCAAGAGACCCAGTACTTC.

The V gene is TRBV28, the J gene TRBJ1-4; 7 nucleotides line up with TRBD1. The V gene end was trimmed by 5 bases and the J gene end by 3 bases; junction bases not matched to a gene: 3. This CDR3 is built from 14 residues. Germline V gene sequence: CDR1 MDHEN, CDR2 SYDVKM. The CDR3 loop is CASSRQGSNEKLFF. CDR3 coding DNA: TGTGCCAGCAGTCGACAGGGCTCTAATGAAAAACTGTTTTTT.

The rearrangement joins TRBV10-3 to TRBJ2-1, with 8 nucleotides matching TRBD1. The V segment lost 6 bases and the J segment 16 bases; nucleotides outside the gene matches: 8. CDR1 is ENHRY, CDR2 SYGVKD, per germline. CDR3 length: 11 amino acids. The chain's CDR3 is CAISVDRAVFF. The CDR3 DNA reads TGTGCCATCAGCGTGGACAGGGCTGTCTTCTTC.

The genes are TRBV9 and TRBJ1-5, with 7 nucleotides matching TRBD1. CDR1 is SGDLS, CDR2 YYNGEE, per germline. This CDR3 region has 14 residues. V shed 3 bases and J 5 bases; nucleotides not matched to a gene: 5. The CDR3 bases are TGTGCCAGCAGCGGGGGGGACAGTTATCAGCCCCAGCATTTT. As protein: CASSGGDSYQPQHF.

The rearrangement joins TRBV7-8 to TRBJ1-5, with D possibly being TRBD1 (5 bases). V was pared by 5 bases and J by 3 bases, with 14 bases between. Germline loops: CDR1 SGHVS, CDR2 FQNEAQ. CDR3 length: 15 amino acids. CDR3: CASSVSGLLNQPQHF. The CDR3 region has the DNA TGTGCCAGCAGCGTTTCGGGACTCCTCAATCAGCCCCAGCATTTT.

The chain uses TRBV13 and TRBJ2-1; 7 bases match TRBD1. Germline trimming cut 4 bases from V and 5 bases from J; bases unmatched to any gene: 11. From germline, CDR1 is PRHDT and CDR2 FYEKMQ (reference sequence). The CDR3 sequence is 16 residues long. The CDR3 bases are TGTGCCAGCAGCTCATCCCGAGACAGGGCGGACAATGAGCAGTTCTTC. This sequence encodes CASSSSRDRADNEQFF.

The V call is TRBV9, the J call TRBJ2-5; 7 bases line up with TRBD1. The trim removed 3 bases at V and 7 bases at J, leaving 6 bases unmatched. CDR3 length equals 13 residues. Looked up from germline, CDR1 is SGDLS and CDR2 is YYNGEE. This CDR3 is CASSEGASGTQYF. The CDR3 nucleotides read TGTGCCAGCAGCGAGGGGGCGTCTGGGACCCAGTACTTC.

The rearrangement joins TRBV5-1 to TRBJ2-2, with 10 bases fitting TRBD1. Unmatched junction bases numbered 2, after V lost 0 bases and J lost 0 bases. The CDR3 consists of 17 residues. The germline V gene encodes CDR1 SGHRS and CDR2 YFSETQ. The CDR3 nucleotides read TGCGCCAGCAGCTTGGAGGGACAGGGGCCGAACACCGGGGAGCTGTTTTTT. This gives the protein CASSLEGQGPNTGELFF.

The chain uses TRBV15 and TRBJ1-5; 8 bases agree with TRBD1. The ends lost 1 base at V and 6 bases at J; junction bases unmatched: 2. The CDR3 is 14 residues long. Germline V gene sequence: CDR1 LNHNV, CDR2 YYDKDF (reference sequence). CDR3 nucleotide sequence: TGTGCCACCAGCAGAGGGGACAGGTTTCAGCCCCAGCATTTT. It yields the protein CATSRGDRFQPQHF.

The chain recombines TRBV5-6 with TRBJ2-1; D is possibly TRBD1 (6 bases). Germline CDR1 reads SGHDT; CDR2 reads YYEEEE. The CDR3 extends over 14 amino acids. Trimming took 1 base from V and 7 from J, leaving 12 bases between them. The CDR3 loop is CASSLRTVLNEQFF. In DNA form, the CDR3 reads TGTGCCAGCAGCTTGAGGACAGTCCTTAATGAGCAGTTCTTC.

This chain links TRBV30 with TRBJ1-5; D ambiguous. V was clipped by 2 bases and J by 2 bases, with 4 bases between them. Germline CDR1 and CDR2: GTSNPN and SVGIG (reference sequence). The CDR3 loop spans 12 amino acids. The CDR3: CAWSPGNQPQHF. DNA for the CDR3: TGTGCCTGGAGTCCGGGCAATCAGCCCCAGCATTTT.

This chain connects TRBV7-8 to TRBJ1-1, with a weak D call TRBD1 (5 bases). The germline gives CDR1 SGHVS, CDR2 FQNEAQ. This CDR3 is 15 amino acids long. V was trimmed by 1 base and J by 1 base, leaving 10 bases between them. The CDR3 DNA is TGTGCCAGCAGCTTAGTTATCGGGGGGAACACTGAAGCTTTCTTT. It encodes CASSLVIGGNTEAFF.

The rearrangement uses TRBV6-1 and TRBJ1-1; 7 bases align to TRBD1. CDR3 length: 13 residues. From germline, CDR1 is MNHNS and CDR2 SASEGT. V was pared by 3 bases and J by 6 bases, with 4 bases of the junction left unmatched. The CDR3 protein is CASSDYDRAEAFF. CDR3 nucleotides: TGTGCCAGCAGTGATTATGACAGGGCTGAAGCTTTCTTT.

The rearrangement links TRBV7-8 to TRBJ1-3; 9 positions match TRBD1. V dropped 5 bases and J dropped 6; count of bases not matched to a gene: 11. The CDR3 totals 16 residues. The germline CDR1 and CDR2 sequences are SGHVS and FQNEAQ. The CDR3 loop is CASSPLAGQGENTIYF. In DNA, the CDR3 is TGTGCCAGCAGCCCCCTGGCGGGACAGGGAGAAAACACCATATATTTT.

The chain carries TRBV11-2 and TRBJ2-7; D is possibly TRBD2 (6 bases). Germline-derived CDR1 and CDR2 are SGHAT and FQNNGV. This CDR3 comprises 15 residues. The V and J ends lost 5 bases and 2 bases respectively, with 16 bases between them. Here the CDR3 reads CASSPPHAGTYEQYF. In DNA form, the CDR3 reads TGTGCCAGCAGCCCTCCTCACGCGGGGACCTACGAGCAGTACTTC.

Here the CDR3 reads CASSGTSGGGEQYF. DNA of the CDR3: TGTGCCAGCTCCGGGACTAGCGGGGGGGGCGAGCAGTACTTC. This chain links TRBV2 with TRBJ2-7, with 16 bases identical to TRBD2. From germline, CDR1 is SNHLY and CDR2 FYNNEI. CDR3 length: 14 amino acids. V lost 8 bases, J lost 6 bases, and 4 bases stayed unmatched.

V usage is TRBV19 and J usage is TRBJ2-5; TRBD2 aligns across 7 bases. CDR3 size: 14 residues. J was trimmed by 2 bases and V by 4 bases; bases with no gene match: 4. Germline CDR1 is LNHDA and CDR2 is SQIVND (reference sequence). This CDR3 is CASSNGGIQETQYF. The CDR3 bases are TGTGCCAGTAGTAACGGGGGGATTCAAGAGACCCAGTACTTC.

This rearrangement joins TRBV9 to TRBJ2-7; D gene uncertain. Germline loops: CDR1 SGDLS, CDR2 YYNGEE. The CDR3 covers 14 residues. Trimming took 4 bases from V and 6 from J, leaving 17 bases between them. The CDR3 DNA is TGTGCCAGCAGCCCCGGGTCCACTCGCTTCGAGCAGTACTTC. Its translation: CASSPGSTRFEQYF.

This chain links TRBV29-1 with TRBJ1-1, with a weak D call TRBD1 (5 bases). The germline V and J ends were trimmed by 4 bases and 0 bases, with 9 bases remaining between them. The length of the CDR3 is 13 residues. CDR1 is SQVTM, CDR2 ANQGSEA, per germline. Written as DNA, the CDR3 is TGCAGCGTTGTCAGACAGTTGAACACTGAAGCTTTCTTT. It specifies CSVVRQLNTEAFF.